One TCR beta chain is described in this entry. This receptor's antigen is unknown. The input lacks base qualities; no much larger clone sits a single base away. Enrolling through a virtual design, the prospective study's participants ranged in age from roughly 18 to 90 years and lived across roughly 23 United States geographic areas. To assign participants to cohorts, the prospective study relied on clinical history that participants themselves reported in a screening survey and a study questionnaire. Recovered participants in ImmuneRACE Cohort 3 were defined as having two consecutive negative NP/OP PCR tests, clearance from a healthcare professional, or resolution of symptoms. In the prospective study, mobile phlebotomists collected whole blood, serum and a nasopharyngeal or oropharyngeal swab from each participant. Additional blood draws and questionnaires over an approximately 2-month period could optionally be provided by prospective study participants. Before DNA extraction, blood samples from the prospective study were shipped at room temperature or frozen.

TCRbeta CDR3 regions were amplified from genomic DNA using the immunoSEQ Assay, a bias-controlled multiplex PCR. Turning to the authors' computational methods: Within the assay, amplification of reference gene primers was used to estimate how many nucleated cells each sample contained. To quantify the absolute abundance of each unique TCRbeta CDR3 rearrangement, sequence reads were collapsed and filtered. For each sample, productive Simpson clonality was calculated as the square root of Simpson's diversity index across productive rearrangements. Imported from immuneACCESS, the table was reduced by TCRdb to in-frame sequences with V and J called. These copies leave out some clones; in studies compared against another copy, an unresolved V gene accounts for under half, and the cause of the remainder is not known. V and J calls plus clone size are reproduced from that table; the DNA served to infer D and trimming. The sample includes about 270,000 clones, with 88% observed a single time. The ten largest account for about 3% of the sample.

The data were taken from a study of blood T cell repertoires in COVID-19 (dated by TCRdb to about 2020). Study-wide context: Collaborator samples came from the United States, Italy and Spain and covered acute and convalescent phases of COVID-19. The prospective study material was composed of cDNA or gDNA derived from T cells, B-cell-depleted T cells, or PBMCs. Deeply sampled blood TCRbeta repertoires from subjects exposed to, actively infected with, or recovered from COVID-19 were included in the dataset. A freely available public database, intended as a resource for researchers studying the immune response to SARS-CoV-2, is where the repertoires were released. Samples were obtained from the ongoing ImmuneRACE study (first 160 participants) and from over 1,000 subjects provided by 6 global collaborators. Nearly every sample came with metadata listing a de-identified subject ID, COVID-19 status, age in years and sex. Where HLA class I and class II types were available, the types were taken from metadata supplied by the sample provider, not from assay-based typing.

Study-wide findings and limitations: The quantity of clinical and demographic metadata differed by source and by participant and was supplied without curation.

Taken from cysteine to phenylalanine, the CDR3 has 16 residues. The retained sequence is limited to the CDR3, 48 bases, with the frame set at the first base. V loses 1 base, J loses 3 bases, and the germline ends lie 16 bases apart. The CDR1 and CDR2 encoded by the germline V gene (reference sequence) are SGHNT and YYREEE. Input material: PBMCs or T cells enriched from blood (not recorded which). The rearranged segments are TRBV5-4 and TRBJ1-2; tentative D gene TRBD1, with 6 bases matching. The receptor was isolated from a woman in her 50s who had recovered from COVID-19. The DNA reads as follows: TGTGCCAGCAGCTTGTTATCCTTACAGGGAGACTATGGCTACACCTTC. Its protein product is CASSLLSLQGDYGYTF.